A single T cell receptor (beta chain) is shown here with its context. As yet, its antigen is unknown. Relapse was seen in all patients after autologous stem cell transplantation, and brentuximab vedotin exposure was variable. There are 14 residues in the CDR3. The ends were cut back, 7 bases at V and 5 bases at J, with 15 bases in the middle. Germline V lookup: CDR1 WNHNN, CDR2 SYGVQD (reference sequence). The data were obtained in a study of PD-1 blockade in classical Hodgkin lymphoma. The data were produced by immunoSEQ multiplex PCR, yet TCRdb's version contains in-frame clones alone and is incomplete. The table includes almost 100,000 clones, more than 90% detected once. Study-level findings and limits: Exclusion was the outcome for patients who began nivolumab under 1 year after ASCT.

This TCR derives from a human donor with classical Hodgkin lymphoma. V usage is TRBV10-1 and J usage is TRBJ2-1; perhaps TRBD2 as D (6 bases). The sample here was peripheral blood mononuclear cells (PBMCs), taken at baseline. This CDR3 is CASTPGSSHNEQFF. As DNA, the CDR3 is TGCGCCAGCACCCCCGGGAGTTCCCACAATGAGCAGTTCTTC.